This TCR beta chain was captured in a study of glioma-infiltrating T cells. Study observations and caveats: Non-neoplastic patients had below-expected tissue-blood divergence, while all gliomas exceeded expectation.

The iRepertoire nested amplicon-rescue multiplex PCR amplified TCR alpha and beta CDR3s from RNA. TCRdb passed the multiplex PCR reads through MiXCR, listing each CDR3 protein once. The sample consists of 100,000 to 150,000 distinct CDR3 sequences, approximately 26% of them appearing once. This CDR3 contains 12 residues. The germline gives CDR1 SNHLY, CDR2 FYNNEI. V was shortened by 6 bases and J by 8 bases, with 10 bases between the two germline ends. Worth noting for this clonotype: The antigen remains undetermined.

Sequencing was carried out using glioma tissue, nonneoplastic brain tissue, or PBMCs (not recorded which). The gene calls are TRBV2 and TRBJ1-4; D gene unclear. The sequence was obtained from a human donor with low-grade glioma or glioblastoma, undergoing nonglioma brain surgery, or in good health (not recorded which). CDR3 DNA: TGTGCCAGCAGCAAAGAGGAGGAAAAACTGTTTTTT. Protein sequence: CASSKEEEKLFF.